The present entry profiles one T cell receptor (beta chain) with its context. The CDR3 is 15 residues long. V lost 6 bases, J lost 2 bases, and 16 bases lay in between. Germline V gene lookup returns CDR1 SNHLY and CDR2 FYNNEI. Sequenced by immunoSEQ multiplex PCR; TCRdb stores in-frame clones only, minus some. The table shows around 450,000 clones, with roughly nine tenths occurring only once. Participants had their cohort set by participant-reported clinical history. The source of the sample is a study of blood T cell repertoires in COVID-19. On the study more broadly: The cDNA or gDNA used as material had been derived from T cells, B-cell-depleted T cells, or PBMCs.

This TCR was recovered from a woman in her late teens or twenties who had recovered from COVID-19. The gene calls are TRBV2 and TRBJ2-5; no firm D call. The material sequenced was PBMCs or T cells enriched from blood (not recorded which). The CDR3 DNA is TGTGCCAGCAGCCCTGTAAACGGGTATCAAGAGACCCAGTACTTC. This codes for CASSPVNGYQETQYF.